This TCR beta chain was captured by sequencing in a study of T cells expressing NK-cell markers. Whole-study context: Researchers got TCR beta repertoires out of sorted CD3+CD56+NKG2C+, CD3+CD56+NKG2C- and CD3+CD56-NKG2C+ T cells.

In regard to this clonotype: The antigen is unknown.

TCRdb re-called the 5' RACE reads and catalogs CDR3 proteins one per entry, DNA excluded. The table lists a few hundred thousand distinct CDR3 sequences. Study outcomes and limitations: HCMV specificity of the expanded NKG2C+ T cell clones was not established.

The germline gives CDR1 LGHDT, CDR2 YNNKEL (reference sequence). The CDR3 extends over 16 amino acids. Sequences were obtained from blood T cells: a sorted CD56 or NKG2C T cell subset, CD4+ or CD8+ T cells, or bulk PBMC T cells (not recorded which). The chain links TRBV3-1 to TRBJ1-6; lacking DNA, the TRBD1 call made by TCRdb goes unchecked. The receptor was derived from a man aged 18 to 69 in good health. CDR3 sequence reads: CASNLGGTPYNSPLHF.